A selection of T cell receptor beta chains follows, all from one sample in a study of cytomegalovirus exposure and HLA in healthy donors. Measured with immunoSEQ multiplex PCR; TCRdb has only the in-frame clones, and not every one. In the table there are approximately 100,000 clones, about 74% of which are singletons. What was sequenced was PBMCs. These receptors were obtained from a woman between 18 and 29 years old in good health and CMV-seropositive. The conserved cysteine and the conserved F or W are not part of the CDR3 here.

CDR3aa: ASSPGTGVKLF; v_gene: TRBV11-2
CDR3aa: ASSFTDLGLAGDNEQF; v_gene: TRBV7-9
CDR3aa: ASSLSASGSYEQY; v_gene: TRBV27
CDR3aa: ASSSQGQAGELF; v_gene: TRBV5-1
CDR3aa: ASSLDRSTGELF; v_gene: TRBV7-8
CDR3aa: SVERNTEAF; v_gene: TRBV29-1
CDR3aa: ASRDRGAGNTIY; v_gene: TRBV19
CDR3aa: ASSSRDTSSYNEQF; v_gene: TRBV28
CDR3aa: SVVNRGQGNTEAF; v_gene: TRBV29-1
CDR3aa: ASSLQTDEKLF; v_gene: TRBV27
CDR3aa: ASSLVEVAGVYEQY; v_gene: TRBV5-1
CDR3aa: ASSSGTSGNLVEYEQY; v_gene: TRBV7-6
CDR3aa: ASSLEPGLAVAKNIQY; v_gene: TRBV7-9
CDR3aa: ASSYRTKQETQY; v_gene: TRBV6-8